One and the same sample provided the 8 T cell receptor beta chains below, sequenced in a study of T cell repertoires in cytomegalovirus infection. What these receptors recognize is not known. One entry per CDR3 protein results from TCRdb running MiXCR on the reads. The data hold about 830,000 distinct CDR3 sequences, with 32% observed a single time. The sample consisted of cultured CD8+ T cells from PBMCs, taken from culture after CMV antigen stimulation. These receptor sequences come from a human donor in good health (CMV status not recorded). Some clones in this sample may be carry-over from other donors' samples.

This clonotype has ten or more counts. The chain is built from TRBV12-3 or TRBV12-4 and TRBJ2-3, with 10 bases matching TRBD2. The CDR3 contains 16 residues. V lost 3 bases and J lost 1; bases outside the gene matches: 4. CDR3: CASSFSLAGGTDTQYF. The DNA for the CDR3 is TGTGCCAGCAGTTTCAGCCTAGCGGGGGGCACAGATACGCAGTATTTT.

In regard to this clonotype: One end of the junction fails to match germline, which may point to a read error. This chain connects TRBV7-6 to TRBJ2-1; D unresolved. CDR1 is SGHVS, CDR2 FNYEAQ, per germline. CDR3 length: 13 amino acids. CDR3 nucleotides: TGTGCTAGCAACTCCCCTCCCTTTCATGAGCAGTTCTTC. It codes for CASNSPPFHEQFF.

This chain joins TRBV2 and TRBJ2-7, with D possibly called TRBD1 or TRBD2 (6 bases each). The germline V and J ends were trimmed by 9 bases and 7 bases, with 16 bases remaining between them. Germline CDR1 reads SNHLY; CDR2 reads FYNNEI. The CDR3 contains 12 residues. The CDR3 reads CARGAGPGEQYV. The CDR3 nucleotides read TGTGCCAGGGGGGCGGGACCTGGGGAGCAGTACGTC.

The chain uses TRBV27 and TRBJ2-1; the D is unclear. The CDR3 runs 16 residues. Germline CDR1 is MNHEY and CDR2 is SMNVEV (reference sequence). The V and J ends lost 0 bases and 2 bases respectively, with 11 bases between them. This chain's CDR3 is CASSLSAWLAYNEQFF. CDR3 in DNA: TGTGCCAGCAGTTTATCCGCCTGGTTAGCCTACAATGAGCAGTTCTTC.

J is TRBJ1-3 and V is TRBV5-6; 8 positions agree with TRBD1. CDR1 and CDR2 from the germline V gene are SGHDT and YYEEEE. The CDR3 length is 20 residues. J was trimmed by 0 bases and V by 4 bases; bases with no gene match: 18. CDR3: CASSLLHGTGSLLSGNTIYF. The CDR3 DNA follows: TGTGCCAGCAGCCTCTTGCACGGGACAGGTTCCCTCCTCTCTGGAAACACCATATATTTT.

The CDR3 reads CASSDRQSVNTEAFF. CDR3 DNA sequence: TGTGCCAGCAGTGACCGGCAGTCGGTGAACACTGAAGCTTTCTTT. The chain is built from TRBV6-4 and TRBJ1-1; D gene ambiguous. The germline CDR1 and CDR2 sequences are MRHNA and SNTAGT. V was shortened by 2 bases and J by 0 bases, with 10 bases between the two germline ends. The length of the CDR3 is 15 residues.

This clonotype occurred a few times. The chain is built from TRBV27 and TRBJ1-2; D is undetermined. CDR3 size: 14 residues. V shed 3 bases and J shed 5 bases, with 13 bases lying between them. Germline V lookup: CDR1 MNHEY, CDR2 SMNVEV (reference sequence). The DNA for the CDR3 is TGTGCCAGCAGTTTCCGACAAAACCTTTATGGCTACACCTTC. Translation gives CASSFRQNLYGYTF.

This clonotype was seen more than once but under ten times. This chain uses TRBV5-6 with TRBJ1-2; D is undetermined. From germline, CDR1 is SGHDT and CDR2 YYEEEE. The CDR3 totals 13 residues. Trimming took off 3 bases at V and 0 bases at J, with 6 bases between the two ends. The CDR3: CASSSVANYGYTF. CDR3 coding DNA: TGTGCCAGCAGCTCGGTGGCTAACTATGGCTACACCTTC.